This record looks at one TCR beta chain sequence and its context. This entry is derived from a study of blood T cell repertoires in COVID-19. Whole-study context: The United States, Italy and Spain were the sources of the acute and convalescent COVID-19 samples.

The table came from immunoSEQ multiplex PCR; TCRdb's copy has only in-frame clones and leaves some out. Of roughly 50,000 clones listed, around four fifths were seen once; the top ten hold roughly three fifths. CDR1 is LGHDT and CDR2 is YNNKEL in the germline V gene (reference sequence). This CDR3 contains 15 residues. The V end was cut by 0 bases, the J end by 6 bases, with 15 bases between. Sequenced input: peripheral blood. The gene calls are TRBV3-1 (or the pseudogene TRBV3-2) and TRBJ2-7; weak D call: TRBD1 (6 bases). This sequence originates from a man between 65 and 79 years old with acute or convalescent COVID-19. CDR3 region: CASSQDHQGPREQYF. In nucleotides, the CDR3 is TGTGCCAGCAGCCAAGATCACCAGGGGCCCCGCGAGCAGTACTTC.